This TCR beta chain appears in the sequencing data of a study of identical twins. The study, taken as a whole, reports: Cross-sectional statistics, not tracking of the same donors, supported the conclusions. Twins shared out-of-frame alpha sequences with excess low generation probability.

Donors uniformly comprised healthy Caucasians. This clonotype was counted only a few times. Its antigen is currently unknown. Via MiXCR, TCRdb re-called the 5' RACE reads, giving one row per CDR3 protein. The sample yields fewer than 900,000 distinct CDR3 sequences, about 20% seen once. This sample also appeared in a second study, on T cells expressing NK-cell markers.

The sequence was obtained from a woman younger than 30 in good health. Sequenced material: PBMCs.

As DNA, the CDR3 is TGCGCCAGCAGCCAAAGGAATGGACCCGCTAAAAACATTCAGTACTTC. Its translation: CASSQRNGPAKNIQYF. The chain carries TRBV4-3 and TRBJ2-4; D is undetermined. The CDR3 has 16 residues. Germline CDR1 reads LGHNA; CDR2 reads YSLEER. Trimming left V 2 bases short and J 4 bases short, with 15 bases between.